These 24 T cell receptor beta chains share one sample of origin, sequenced in a study of PD-1 blockade in mismatch repair-deficient tumors. The method was immunoSEQ multiplex PCR; TCRdb's version includes in-frame clones alone and lacks a portion of them. The sample lists about 19,000 clones; roughly 87% were seen once. The sequencing here drew on PBMCs, taken 52 weeks after starting pembrolizumab. Receptors were obtained from an adult with mismatch repair-deficient cancer.

This clone was detected only once. This chain connects TRBV15 to TRBJ2-5, with 8 bases matching TRBD1. Unmatched junction bases numbered 13, after V lost 5 bases and J lost 5 bases. The CDR3 spans 16 residues. In germline, CDR1 is LNHNV, CDR2 YYDKDF (reference sequence). The CDR3 nucleotides read TGTGCCACCAGCGGGGGAATCGACAGGGGCGTGGAGACCCAGTACTTC. Translation: CATSGGIDRGVETQYF.

The V call is TRBV5-4, the J call TRBJ2-5, with TRBD1 matching over 9 bases. Germline V lookup: CDR1 SGHNT, CDR2 YYREEE (reference sequence). CDR3 size: 16 residues. Trimming removed 2 bases from V and 5 bases from J; junction bases left unmatched: 10. The CDR3 nucleotides read TGTGCCAGCAGCTTCGCAACAGGGGGCGCCGGGGAGACCCAGTACTTC. Translation: CASSFATGGAGETQYF.

The J gene is TRBJ2-2, the V gene TRBV12-2; TRBD2 is the table's D call and was not checked against the DNA. TRBV12-2 is reported as a pseudogene. The CDR3 totals 20 residues. In DNA form, the CDR3 reads TGTGCAAGTCGCTTACCATATACGGGACTAGCGGAGGAGGGTACCGGGGAGCTGTTTTTT. Encoded protein: CASRLPYTGLAEEGTGELFF.

The J gene is TRBJ1-1, the V gene TRBV9; no clear D. CDR3 size: 15 residues. Germline loops: CDR1 SGDLS, CDR2 YYNGEE. V lost 2 bases, J lost 4 bases, and 15 bases lay in between. The CDR3 region has the DNA TGTGCCAGCAGCGTTCGTGGGGAGCTGGGCACTGAAGCTTTCTTT. Encoded protein: CASSVRGELGTEAFF. The variable domain in full, completed from reference TRBV9 and TRBJ1-1, reads DSGVTQTPKHLITATGQRVTLRCSPRSGDLSVYWYQQSLDQGLQFLIQYYNGEERAKGNILERFSAQQFPDLHSELNLSSLELGDSALYFCASSVRGELGTEAFFGQGTRLTVV.

This chain uses TRBV19 with TRBJ2-3; D perhaps matches TRBD2 (6 bases). There are 12 residues in the CDR3. Germline V CDR1 and CDR2: LNHDA, SQIVND (reference sequence). Trimming pared 7 bases from V and 14 bases from J, leaving 19 bases between. The CDR3 DNA reads as TGTGCCAGTACCACAAGCGGGCTAGGGATGTATTTT. Protein product: CASTTSGLGMYF.

The V gene is TRBV5-6, the J gene TRBJ1-2; 7 bases are shared with TRBD1. After removal of 3 bases from V and 8 bases from J, the junction contained 13 bases not matched to a gene. CDR1 and CDR2 (germline): SGHDT, YYEEEE. The CDR3 is 15 residues long. CDR3 nucleotides: TGTGCCAGCAGCTGGGGGTCCCGGGACAGAGAAGGCTACACCTTC. Encoded protein: CASSWGSRDREGYTF.

The chain combines TRBV9 with TRBJ2-2; D perhaps matches TRBD1 (5 bases). This CDR3 spans 14 amino acids. CDR1 is SGDLS, CDR2 YYNGEE, per germline. V gave up 2 bases and J gave up 7 bases, with 12 bases separating them. In DNA form, the CDR3 reads TGTGCCAGCAGCGTCCTAGGGCAGGGCGGGGAGCTGTTTTTT. Translating gives CASSVLGQGGELFF.

The chain carries TRBV30 and TRBJ2-1, with 8 bases that match TRBD1. Germline V lookup: CDR1 GTSNPN, CDR2 SVGIG (reference sequence). J gave up 2 bases and V 3 bases, and 9 bases lay outside the gene matches. The CDR3 length is 16 residues. DNA of the CDR3: TGTGCCTGGAGCCCAGCGACAGGGGTGGCCTACAATGAGCAGTTCTTC. This sequence encodes CAWSPATGVAYNEQFF. The full variable domain, rest sourced from reference TRBV30 and TRBJ2-1, is SQTIHQWPATLVQPVGSPLSLECTVEGTSNPNLYWYRQAAGRGLQLLFYSVGIGQISSEVPQNLSASRPQDRQFILSSKKLLLSDSGFYLCAWSPATGVAYNEQFFGPGTRLTVL.

The chain carries TRBV5-4 and TRBJ1-4, with TRBD1 as a possible D gene (6 bases). CDR1 is SGHNT, CDR2 YYREEE, per germline (reference sequence). This CDR3 has 19 residues. The germline V and J ends were trimmed by 0 bases and 5 bases, with 23 bases remaining between them. This CDR3 is CASSLAGGPAGGLNEKLFF. For the CDR3, the DNA is TGTGCCAGCAGCTTGGCCGGGGGGCCGGCCGGAGGCTTAAATGAAAAACTGTTTTTT.

As DNA, the CDR3 is TGTGCCAGCAGCCCTCGAGCTGGTCTTTACGAGCAGTACTTC. Amino acids: CASSPRAGLYEQYF. The chain recombines TRBV7-2 with TRBJ2-7; D not certain. Germline V gives CDR1 SGHTA, CDR2 FQGNSA. CDR3 length: 14 residues. Trimming cost V 5 bases and J 4 bases, with 15 bases left between them. The full variable domain, in which reference TRBV7-2 and TRBJ2-7 provide the parts outside the CDR3, is GAGVSQSPSNKVTEKGKDVELRCDPISGHTALYWYRQSLGQGLEFLIYFQGNSAPDKSGLPSDRFSAERTGGSVSTLTIQRTQQEDSAVYLCASSPRAGLYEQYFGPGTRLTVT.

The V call is TRBV27, the J call TRBJ1-5; a possible D gene is TRBD1 (5 bases). The CDR3 is made up of 18 amino acids. V lost 4 bases and J 2 bases, leaving 21 bases between the germline ends. Germline-derived CDR1 and CDR2 are MNHEY and SMNVEV (reference sequence). The DNA for the CDR3 is TGTGCCAGCAGTTCACCAGGGATTGTCCGCCCGGGCAATCAGCCCCAGCATTTT. It is translated as CASSSPGIVRPGNQPQHF.

This clone was seen a handful of times. The J gene is TRBJ2-1, the V gene TRBV11-1, with 8 bases matching TRBD2. This CDR3 comprises 16 residues. The V segment lost 4 bases and the J segment 5 bases; nucleotides outside the gene matches: 10. Per the germline V gene, CDR1 is SGHAT and CDR2 is FQDESV (reference sequence). The CDR3 here is CASSYTGTRDNNEQFF. The CDR3 nucleotides read TGTGCCAGCAGCTACACCGGGACTAGAGACAACAATGAGCAGTTCTTC.

This chain joins TRBV6-6 and TRBJ2-3; D is unresolved. The V gene's germline CDR1 is MNHNY and CDR2 SVGAGI (reference sequence). Trimming stripped 3 bases from V and 5 bases from J, with 6 bases between. The CDR3 has 12 residues. For the CDR3, the DNA is TGTGCCAGCAGTTATCGCGGAGATACGCAGTATTTT. It encodes CASSYRGDTQYF.

The rearrangement links TRBV2 to TRBJ1-1; tentative D call: TRBD1 (6 bases). V was clipped by 7 bases and J by 8 bases, with 17 bases between them. The V gene's germline CDR1 is SNHLY and CDR2 FYNNEI. CDR3 length equals 13 residues. CDR3 amino acids: CASTSGRGREAFF. CDR3 DNA: TGTGCCAGCACCTCTGGCAGGGGACGCGAAGCTTTCTTT. The full variable domain, in which reference TRBV2 and TRBJ1-1 provide the parts outside the CDR3, is EPEVTQTPSHQVTQMGQEVILRCVPISNHLYFYWYRQILGQKVEFLVSFYNNEISEKSEIFDDQFSVERPDGSNFTLKIRSTKLEDSAMYFCASTSGRGREAFFGQGTRLTVV.

The CDR3 coding sequence is TGTGCCAGCTCACCACGGAAGGGGGACACTGAAGCTTTCTTT. This codes for CASSPRKGDTEAFF. This rearrangement joins TRBV18 to TRBJ1-1, with a weak D call TRBD1 (6 bases). V was shortened by 1 base and J by 3 bases, with 9 bases between the two germline ends. Germline-derived CDR1 and CDR2 are KGHSH and LQKENI. The CDR3 runs 14 residues.

The rearrangement uses TRBV18 and TRBJ2-7; the D gene is possibly TRBD2 (7 bases). Germline V gene sequence: CDR1 KGHSH, CDR2 LQKENI. Trimming cost V 3 bases and J 6 bases, with 12 bases left between them. The CDR3 is 13 amino acids. This chain's CDR3 is CASSPGGAGEQYF. CDR3 in DNA: TGTGCCAGCTCACCGGGGGGGGCAGGCGAGCAGTACTTC.

The chain carries TRBV2 and TRBJ2-3, with D tentatively TRBD1 (5 bases). CDR1 SNHLY and CDR2 FYNNEI come from the germline V gene. The CDR3 loop spans 12 amino acids. The germline V and J ends were trimmed by 6 bases and 4 bases, with 8 bases remaining between them. The CDR3, as DNA: TGTGCCAGCAGAAAGGGGCCAGATACGCAGTATTTT. As protein: CASRKGPDTQYF.

This clone was recorded once. The chain uses TRBV28 and TRBJ1-1; 8 bases agree with TRBD1. CDR3 size: 16 residues. The V gene end was trimmed by 10 bases and the J gene end by 2 bases; junction bases not matched to a gene: 15. Germline V CDR1 and CDR2: MDHEN, SYDVKM. DNA of the CDR3: TGTGCCACTAACAGGGGGTCAACGTTAGGAAACACTGAAGCTTTCTTT. Encoded protein: CATNRGSTLGNTEAFF.

The chain couples TRBV7-8 to TRBJ1-1; tentative D call: TRBD1 (5 bases). Germline assignment: CDR1 SGHVS and CDR2 FQNEAQ. This CDR3 contains 12 residues. V was shortened by 7 bases and J by 8 bases, with 14 bases between the two germline ends. For the CDR3, the DNA is TGTGCCAGCATGAGCAGGGCTGGAGAAGCTTTCTTT. Protein product: CASMSRAGEAFF.

The genes are TRBV5-1 and TRBJ2-7; 9 bases agree with TRBD2. The CDR3 is 14 amino acids. V was pared by 5 bases and J by 5 bases, with 8 bases of the junction left unmatched. Germline V gene data show CDR1 as SGHRS and CDR2 as YFSETQ. CDR3 DNA sequence: TGCGCCAGCAGTTTCGGGACTAGCAGCAACGAGCAGTACTTC. It translates to CASSFGTSSNEQYF.

This clone was seen once. The V and J genes are TRBV10-2 and TRBJ2-5, with 9 bases aligning to TRBD2. Per germline, CDR1 WSHSY and CDR2 SAAADI. This CDR3 spans 14 amino acids. J was trimmed by 4 bases and V by 4 bases; bases with no gene match: 4. CDR3 coding DNA: TGCGCCAGCAGTGTGGTAGCGGGAGTAGAGACCCAGTACTTC. It is translated as CASSVVAGVETQYF.

The V call is TRBV4-1, the J call TRBJ1-2, with 9 nucleotides matching TRBD1. The CDR3 loop spans 15 amino acids. V was clipped by 3 bases and J by 4 bases; unmatched bases: 6. Germline V gene data show CDR1 as MGHRA and CDR2 as YSYEKL. This CDR3 reads CASSQPGTGTYGYTF. In nucleotides, the CDR3 is TGCGCCAGCAGCCAGCCCGGGACAGGGACCTATGGCTACACCTTC.

This clone occurred a few times. The V and J genes are TRBV16 and TRBJ1-5; unclear D gene. The CDR3 sequence is 14 residues long. V shed 0 bases and J shed 4 bases, with 7 bases lying between them. Germline values: CDR1 KGHSY, CDR2 FQNENV. CDR3 coding DNA: TGTGCCAGCAGCCAATCGCGGGGTAATCAGCCCCAGCATTTT. Protein product: CASSQSRGNQPQHF.

The chain carries TRBV10-2 and TRBJ2-5; tentatively, D is TRBD2 (7 bases). Trimming cost V 7 bases and J 5 bases, with 17 bases left between them. This CDR3 is built from 14 residues. CDR1 is WSHSY and CDR2 is SAAADI in the germline V gene. The CDR3 is CASKLSAGAETQYF. The DNA for the CDR3 is TGCGCCAGCAAGCTTAGCGCGGGGGCGGAGACCCAGTACTTC.